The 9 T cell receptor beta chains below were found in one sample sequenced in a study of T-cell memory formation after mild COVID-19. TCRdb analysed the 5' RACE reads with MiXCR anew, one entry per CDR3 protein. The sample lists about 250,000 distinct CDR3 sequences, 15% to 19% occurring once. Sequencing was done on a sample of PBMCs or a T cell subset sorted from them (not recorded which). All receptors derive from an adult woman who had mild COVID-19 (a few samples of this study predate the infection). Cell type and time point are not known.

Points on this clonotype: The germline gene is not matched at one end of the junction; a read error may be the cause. As DNA, the CDR3 is TGTGCCAGCAGTTACCCGGCACCCTCCGACAATGAGCAGTTCTTC. Encoded protein: CASSYPAPSDNEQFF. The chain has TRBV6-2 or TRBV6-3 and TRBJ2-1; no reliable D call. CDR1 and CDR2 from the germline V gene are MNHEY and SVGEGT. CDR3 length: 15 amino acids.

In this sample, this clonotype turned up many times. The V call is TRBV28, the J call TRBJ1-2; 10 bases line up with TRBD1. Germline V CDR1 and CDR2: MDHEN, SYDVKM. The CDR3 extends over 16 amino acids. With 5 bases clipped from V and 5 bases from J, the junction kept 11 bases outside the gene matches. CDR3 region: CASSLVTGGLGYGYTF. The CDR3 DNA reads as TGTGCCAGCAGTCTCGTGACAGGGGGCCTGGGATATGGCTACACCTTC.

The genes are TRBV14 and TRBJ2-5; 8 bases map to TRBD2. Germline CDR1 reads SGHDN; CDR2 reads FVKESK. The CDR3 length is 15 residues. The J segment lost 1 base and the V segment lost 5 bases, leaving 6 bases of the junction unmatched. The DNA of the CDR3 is TGTGCCAGCAGCTACGGGAGCGGGGGCCAAGAGACCCAGTACTTC. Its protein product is CASSYGSGGQETQYF.

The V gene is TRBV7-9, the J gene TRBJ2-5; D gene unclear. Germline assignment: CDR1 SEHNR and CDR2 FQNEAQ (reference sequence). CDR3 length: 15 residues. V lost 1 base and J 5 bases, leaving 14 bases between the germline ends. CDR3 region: CASSLGVLGAETQYF. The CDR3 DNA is TGTGCCAGCAGCTTAGGGGTCCTTGGTGCGGAGACCCAGTACTTC.

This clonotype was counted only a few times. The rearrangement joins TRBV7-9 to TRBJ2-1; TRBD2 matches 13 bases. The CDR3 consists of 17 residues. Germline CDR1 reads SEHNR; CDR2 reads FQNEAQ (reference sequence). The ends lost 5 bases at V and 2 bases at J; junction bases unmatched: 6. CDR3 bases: TGTGCCAGCAGCCGGACTAGCGGGGGCCTTACCTACAATGAGCAGTTCTTC. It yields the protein CASSRTSGGLTYNEQFF.

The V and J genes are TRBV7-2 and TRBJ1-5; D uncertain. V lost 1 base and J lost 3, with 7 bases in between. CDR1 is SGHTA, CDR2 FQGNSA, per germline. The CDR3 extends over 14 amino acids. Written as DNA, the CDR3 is TGTGCCAGCAGCTTAGGCGGATTCAATCAGCCCCAGCATTTT. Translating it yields CASSLGGFNQPQHF.

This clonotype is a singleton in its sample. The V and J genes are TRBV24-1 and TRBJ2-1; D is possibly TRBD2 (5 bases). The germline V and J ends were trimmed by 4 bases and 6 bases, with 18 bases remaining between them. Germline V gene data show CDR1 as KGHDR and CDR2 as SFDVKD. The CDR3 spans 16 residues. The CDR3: CATSEPGLHVGNEQFF. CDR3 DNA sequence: TGTGCCACCAGTGAGCCCGGACTCCACGTTGGCAATGAGCAGTTCTTC.

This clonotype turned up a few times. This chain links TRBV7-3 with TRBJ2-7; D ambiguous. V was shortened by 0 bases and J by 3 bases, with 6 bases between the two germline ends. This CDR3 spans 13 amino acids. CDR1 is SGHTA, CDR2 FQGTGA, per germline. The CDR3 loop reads CASSLTPFYEQYF. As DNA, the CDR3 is TGTGCCAGCAGCTTAACTCCATTCTACGAGCAGTACTTC.

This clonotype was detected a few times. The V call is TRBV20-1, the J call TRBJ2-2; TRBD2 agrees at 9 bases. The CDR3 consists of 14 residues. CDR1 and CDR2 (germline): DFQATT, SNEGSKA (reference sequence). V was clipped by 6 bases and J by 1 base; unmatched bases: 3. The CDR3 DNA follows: TGCAGTGCCAAGACTAGCGGGAACACCGGGGAGCTGTTTTTT. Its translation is CSAKTSGNTGELFF.